This T cell receptor beta chain was documented in a study of shared T cell receptors in the human thymus. TCRdb's copy holds only in-frame clones and misses some; the assay was immunoSEQ multiplex PCR. The sample lists some 760,000 clones, over 75% occurring once. With V trimmed by 1 base and J by 1 base, 15 bases remained unmatched. The CDR3 runs 19 residues. Germline V gives CDR1 SGHRS, CDR2 YFSETQ. This sample also appeared in a second study, on human thymus T cells. This second study notes: Resections from corrective heart surgery provided thymus tissue. The authors found apparently biased V and J gene usage in thymic and blood repertoires.

The sequenced material came from thymocytes. This clonotype originated in a girl less than two years old with a congenital heart defect. The V and J genes are TRBV5-1 and TRBJ1-1; 8 bases line up with TRBD1. The CDR3 bases are TGCGCCAGCAGCTTGACAGGGGGTCCCCGGAGAACGGAGAACACTGAAGCTTTCTTT. Protein: CASSLTGGPRRTENTEAFF.